The present T cell receptor (beta chain) was sequenced within a study of blood T cell repertoires in COVID-19. A few counts support this clone. In the original workflow: Reference gene primers were amplified, and this amplification served to estimate nucleated cell counts. Assay: immunoSEQ multiplex PCR; the TCRdb copy retains only in-frame clones and omits some. That table furnishes V, J and clone size, whereas the DNA furnished D and trimming. Here the sample spans about 220,000 clones, more than 75% being singletons. CDR1 and CDR2 from the germline V gene are MNHEY and SVGAGI. CDR3 length equals 14 residues. V was cut by 2 bases and J by 4 bases, with 9 bases left in between.

This receptor was taken from an older woman with COVID-19, enrolled during active disease. The sample was peripheral blood. The chain carries TRBV6-5 and TRBJ1-3, with TRBD1 as a possible D gene (6 bases). The CDR3 bases are TGTGCCAGCAGTTACGGGACACAAGGAAACACCATATATTTT. Protein sequence: CASSYGTQGNTIYF.